Reported below is one T cell receptor beta chain. This entry belongs to a study of blood T cell repertoires in COVID-19. Study-level information: The study drew acute and convalescent COVID-19 samples from the United States, Italy and Spain.

CDR1 SGHKS and CDR2 YYEKEE come from the germline V gene (reference sequence). Trimming removed 4 bases at V and 5 bases at J, with 10 bases between. The CDR3 contains 13 residues. Sequencing was performed with immunoSEQ multiplex PCR; in TCRdb, only in-frame clones are kept and a portion is missing. The sample shows 200,000 to 250,000 clones, about four fifths of them seen only once. The sequence was obtained from an elderly woman with acute or convalescent COVID-19. Sequenced sample: peripheral blood. The rearrangement links TRBV5-5 to TRBJ2-1, with D unclear. The CDR3 DNA reads TGTGCCAGCAGCGATGACATCCACAATGAGCAGTTCTTC. Protein product: CASSDDIHNEQFF.